This T cell receptor (beta chain) came from a study of vaccination and CD4 T cells after COVID-19. Study context: Overlapping spike pools from SARS-CoV-2 and HCoV-NL63, HCoV-OC43 and HCoV-229E served as culture stimuli.

Treatment meaning: roughly 11-day PBMC culture with coronavirus spike peptide pools or control peptides (ViraFEST assay). CDR3 length: 14 residues. V was cut by 5 bases and J by 5 bases, with 15 bases left in between. In germline, CDR1 is SGHTA, CDR2 FQGNSA. Of note for this clonotype: What it binds is not known.

The Oncomine TCR Beta short-read assay generated sequence data from the DNA of cultured CD4+ T cells. TCRdb used MiXCR to reprocess the PCR reads, holding one entry per CDR3 protein. Seen here are some 9,000 distinct CDR3 sequences, 50% to 80% observed once, and the top ten hold more than 25%. Material for sequencing was CD4+ T cells from blood, cultured in vitro. This chain uses TRBV7-2 with TRBJ2-5, with a weak D call TRBD2 (5 bases). The source is a human donor who had recovered from COVID-19. CDR3 in amino acids: CASSPRRSGETQYF. CDR3 DNA: TGTGCCAGCAGCCCCCGGCGGTCGGGGGAGACCCAGTACTTC.